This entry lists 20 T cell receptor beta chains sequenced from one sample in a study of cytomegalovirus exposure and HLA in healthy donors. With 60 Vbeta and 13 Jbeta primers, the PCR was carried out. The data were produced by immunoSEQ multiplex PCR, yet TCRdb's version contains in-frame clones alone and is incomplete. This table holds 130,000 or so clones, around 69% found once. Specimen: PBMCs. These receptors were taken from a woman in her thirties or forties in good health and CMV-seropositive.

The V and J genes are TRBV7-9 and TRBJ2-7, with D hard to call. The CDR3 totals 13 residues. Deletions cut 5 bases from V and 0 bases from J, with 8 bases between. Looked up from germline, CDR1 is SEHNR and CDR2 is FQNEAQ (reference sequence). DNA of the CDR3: TGTGCCAGCAGCGCAGGATCCTCCTACGAGCAGTACTTC. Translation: CASSAGSSYEQYF.

This chain's CDR3 is CASSKGRGRNEQFF. The CDR3 region has the DNA TGTGCCAGCAGCAAAGGGCGGGGGAGGAATGAGCAGTTCTTC. This chain joins TRBV21-1 and TRBJ2-1; the D call in the table, TRBD2, was not verified against the DNA. TRBV21-1 is designated a pseudogene. The CDR3 contains 14 residues.

This CDR3 is CASSSPGQGNTEAFF. CDR3 coding DNA: TGTGCCAGCAGTTCGCCGGGACAGGGGAACACTGAAGCTTTCTTT. The chain has TRBV6-5 and TRBJ1-1; 9 nucleotides line up with TRBD1. The germline V gene encodes CDR1 MNHEY and CDR2 SVGAGI. The CDR3 has 15 residues. V shed 4 bases, J shed 1 base, and the junction held 4 bases outside the gene matches.

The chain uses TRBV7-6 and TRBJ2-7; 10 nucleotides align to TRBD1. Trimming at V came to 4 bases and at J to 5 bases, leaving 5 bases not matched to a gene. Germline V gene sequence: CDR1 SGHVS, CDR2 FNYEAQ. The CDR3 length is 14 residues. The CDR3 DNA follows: TGTGCCAGCAGCTCAAGACAGGGGGCCCACGAGCAGTACTTC. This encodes CASSSRQGAHEQYF.

The CDR3 sequence: CASSPQDLKNIQYF. DNA for the CDR3: TGTGCCAGCAGCCCACAGGACCTCAAAAACATTCAGTACTTC. The chain employs TRBV7-2 and TRBJ2-4, with a possible D match to TRBD1 (5 bases). This CDR3 contains 14 residues. V dropped 5 bases and J dropped 3 bases, with 11 bases sitting between them. From germline, CDR1 is SGHTA and CDR2 FQGNSA.

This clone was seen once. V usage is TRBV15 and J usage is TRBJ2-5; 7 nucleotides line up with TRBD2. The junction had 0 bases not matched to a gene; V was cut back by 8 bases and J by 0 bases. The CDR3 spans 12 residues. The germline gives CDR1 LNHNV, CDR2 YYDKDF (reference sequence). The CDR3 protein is CATRGDQETQYF. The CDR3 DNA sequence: TGTGCCACCCGGGGGGACCAAGAGACCCAGTACTTC.

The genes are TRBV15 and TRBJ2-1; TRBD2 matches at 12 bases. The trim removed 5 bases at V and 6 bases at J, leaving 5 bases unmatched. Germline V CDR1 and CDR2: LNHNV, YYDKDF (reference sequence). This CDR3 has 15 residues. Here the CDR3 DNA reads TGTGCCACCAGCCGCCTAGCGGGAGGGCGCAATGAGCAGTTCTTC. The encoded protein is CATSRLAGGRNEQFF.

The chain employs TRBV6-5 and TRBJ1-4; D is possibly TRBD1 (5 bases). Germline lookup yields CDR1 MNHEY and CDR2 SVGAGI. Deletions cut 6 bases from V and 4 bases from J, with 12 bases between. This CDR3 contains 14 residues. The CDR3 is CASRKWGDNEKLFF. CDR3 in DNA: TGTGCCAGCAGAAAGTGGGGGGATAATGAAAAACTGTTTTTT.

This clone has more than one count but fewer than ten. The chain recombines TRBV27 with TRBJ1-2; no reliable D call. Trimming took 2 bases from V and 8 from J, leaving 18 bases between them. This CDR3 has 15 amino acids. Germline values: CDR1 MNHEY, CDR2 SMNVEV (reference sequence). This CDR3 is CASSLLGPDHSGYTF. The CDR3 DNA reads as TGTGCCAGCAGTTTACTTGGGCCGGATCACTCCGGCTACACCTTC.

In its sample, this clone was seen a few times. CDR3 DNA sequence: TGTGCTAGTGGTCTAGGGACATTCACTGAAGCTTTCTTT. Translated, it gives CASGLGTFTEAFF. The chain links TRBV12-5 to TRBJ1-1; weak D call: TRBD1 (6 bases). The CDR3 spans 13 residues. The ends were cut back, 5 bases at V and 4 bases at J, with 11 bases in the middle. Germline CDR1 LGHNT, CDR2 FRNRAP.

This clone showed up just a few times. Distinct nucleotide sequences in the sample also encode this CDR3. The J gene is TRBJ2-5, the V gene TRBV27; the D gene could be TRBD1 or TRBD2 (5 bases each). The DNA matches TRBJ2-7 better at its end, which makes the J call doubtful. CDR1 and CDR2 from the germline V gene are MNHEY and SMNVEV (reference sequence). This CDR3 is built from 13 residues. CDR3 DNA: TGTGCCAGCAGTTTAGGGGGCTCCTACGAGCAGTACTTC. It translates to CASSLGGSYEQYF.

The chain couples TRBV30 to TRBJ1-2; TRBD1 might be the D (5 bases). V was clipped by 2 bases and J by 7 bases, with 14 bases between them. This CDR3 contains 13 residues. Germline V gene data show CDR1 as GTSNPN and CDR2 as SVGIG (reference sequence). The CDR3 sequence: CAWSLVGGVGYTF. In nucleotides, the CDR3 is TGTGCCTGGAGTCTGGTGGGAGGGGTTGGCTACACCTTC.

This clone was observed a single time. CDR3 sequence (DNA): TGTGCCAGTAGTATGTATACGACAGGAATTAATTCACCCCTCCACTTT. It is translated as CASSMYTTGINSPLHF. The chain joins TRBV19 to TRBJ1-6, with D tentatively TRBD1 (6 bases). Germline V gene lookup returns CDR1 LNHDA and CDR2 SQIVND (reference sequence). V dropped 3 bases and J dropped 6 bases, with 15 bases sitting between them. The CDR3 is 16 residues long.

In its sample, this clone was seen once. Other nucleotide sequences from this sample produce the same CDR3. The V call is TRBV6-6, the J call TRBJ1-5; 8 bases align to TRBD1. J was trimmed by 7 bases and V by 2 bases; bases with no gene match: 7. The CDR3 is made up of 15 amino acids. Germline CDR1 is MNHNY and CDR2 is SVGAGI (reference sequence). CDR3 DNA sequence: TGTGCCAGCAGTTACCGTACAGGGGGAGGCCAGCCCCAGCATTTT. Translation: CASSYRTGGGQPQHF.

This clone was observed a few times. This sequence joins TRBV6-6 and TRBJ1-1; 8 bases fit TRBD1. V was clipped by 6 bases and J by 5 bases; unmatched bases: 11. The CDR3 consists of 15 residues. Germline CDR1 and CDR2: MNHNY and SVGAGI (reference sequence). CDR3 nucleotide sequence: TGTGCCAGCAGGGGACAGGATATACGTTATACTGAAGCTTTCTTT. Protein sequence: CASRGQDIRYTEAFF.

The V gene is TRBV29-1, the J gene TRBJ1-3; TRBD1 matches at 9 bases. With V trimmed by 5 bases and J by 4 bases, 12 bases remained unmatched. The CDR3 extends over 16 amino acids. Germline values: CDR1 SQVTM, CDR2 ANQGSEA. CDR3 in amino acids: CSVSSGTGSSGNTIYF. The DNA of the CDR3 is TGCAGCGTTTCAAGTGGGACAGGGAGTTCAGGAAACACCATATATTTT.

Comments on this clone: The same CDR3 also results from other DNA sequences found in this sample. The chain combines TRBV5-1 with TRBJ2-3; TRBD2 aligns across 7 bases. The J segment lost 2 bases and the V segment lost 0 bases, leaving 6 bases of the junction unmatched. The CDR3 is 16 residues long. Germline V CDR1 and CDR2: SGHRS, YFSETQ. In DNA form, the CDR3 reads TGCGCCAGCAGCTTGGGGGTAGCGGGTATCACAGATACGCAGTATTTT. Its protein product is CASSLGVAGITDTQYF.

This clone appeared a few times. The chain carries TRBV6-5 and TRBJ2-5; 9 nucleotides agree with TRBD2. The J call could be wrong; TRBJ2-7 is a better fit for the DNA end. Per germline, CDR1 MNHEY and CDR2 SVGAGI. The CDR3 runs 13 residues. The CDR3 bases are TGTGCCAGCCGGCGGGAGGGATTCTACGAGCAGTACTTC. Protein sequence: CASRREGFYEQYF.

The chain's CDR3 is CAWRPKTGVLATQYF. For the CDR3, the DNA is TGTGCCTGGAGACCTAAGACAGGGGTCCTCGCGACCCAGTACTTC. The V call is TRBV30, the J call TRBJ2-5; 8 bases fit TRBD1. The CDR3 consists of 15 residues. The germline CDR1 and CDR2 sequences are GTSNPN and SVGIG (reference sequence). V shed 3 bases and J 7 bases; nucleotides not matched to a gene: 13.

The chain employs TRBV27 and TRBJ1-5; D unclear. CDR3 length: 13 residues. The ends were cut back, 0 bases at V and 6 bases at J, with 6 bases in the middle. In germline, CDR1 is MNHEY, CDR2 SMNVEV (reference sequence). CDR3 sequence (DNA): TGTGCCAGCAGTTTATCGTCCTTTCAGCCCCAGCATTTT. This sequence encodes CASSLSSFQPQHF.